This entry lists 31 T cell receptor beta chains sequenced from one sample in a study of response to subunit inactivated influenza vaccine. TCRdb reprocessed the RT-PCR reads via MiXCR and lists one record per CDR3 protein. This repertoire shows roughly 500,000 distinct CDR3 sequences, 20% to 25% found once; its top ten account for approximately 3%. Separately, the same data were catalogued under a study of T cells expressing NK-cell markers. That paper notes: UMIs accompanied the 5'RACE template switching by which TCR beta cDNA was made.

This sample comprised CD4+ T cells sorted from PBMCs, obtained 12 days after vaccination. The receptors were sampled from a man aged 50 or older who received an inactivated influenza vaccine.

This clonotype occurred a few times. The chain has TRBV5-1 and TRBJ2-7; 8 bases line up with TRBD1. The CDR3 contains 12 residues. The V gene's germline CDR1 is SGHRS and CDR2 YFSETQ. Losses at the gene ends were 7 bases for V and 7 bases for J; bases not matched to a gene: 7. The CDR3 bases are TGCGCCAGCGGTCAGGGGGCGTGGGAGCAGTACTTC. This sequence encodes CASGQGAWEQYF.

The rearrangement joins TRBV7-9 to TRBJ2-2; tentatively, D is TRBD2 (6 bases). This CDR3 has 14 amino acids. The germline CDR1 and CDR2 sequences are SEHNR and FQNEAQ (reference sequence). The V end was cut by 4 bases, the J end by 4 bases, with 10 bases between. CDR3 loop: CASSSGTPTGELFF. In nucleotides, the CDR3 is TGTGCCAGCAGCTCCGGGACTCCCACCGGGGAGCTGTTTTTT.

The chain carries TRBV5-1 and TRBJ2-5; D perhaps matches TRBD1 (6 bases). The CDR3 has 14 amino acids. The V end was cut by 0 bases, the J end by 5 bases, with 11 bases between. Germline values: CDR1 SGHRS, CDR2 YFSETQ. The CDR3 region is CASSLAGQSETQYF. CDR3 DNA sequence: TGCGCCAGCAGCTTGGCGGGACAATCCGAGACCCAGTACTTC.

This clonotype came up a few times. This chain links TRBV29-1 with TRBJ2-7; TRBD1 matches at 11 bases. Germline V gives CDR1 SQVTM, CDR2 ANQGSEA. J gave up 2 bases and V 7 bases, and 4 bases lay outside the gene matches. CDR3 length equals 13 residues. CDR3 amino acids: CSAEGQGAYEQYF. DNA for the CDR3: TGCAGCGCCGAGGGACAGGGGGCCTACGAGCAGTACTTC.

CDR3 region: CASRLPSGTGELFF. In nucleotides, the CDR3 is TGTGCAAGTCGCTTACCCTCTGGTACCGGGGAGCTGTTTTTT. V and J are TRBV12-2 and TRBJ2-2; the table names TRBD2, a call not compared with the DNA. TRBV12-2 is classified as a pseudogene. CDR3 length: 14 amino acids.

This clonotype showed up just a few times. The CDR3 nucleotides read TGTGCCAGCAGCTTTCGGACTAGCGGGGGCCAAGAGACCCAGTACTTC. Its translation: CASSFRTSGGQETQYF. V and J are TRBV5-6 and TRBJ2-5; 13 bases fit TRBD2. This CDR3 is 16 amino acids long. Germline CDR1 SGHDT, CDR2 YYEEEE. The V gene end was trimmed by 2 bases and the J gene end by 1 base; junction bases not matched to a gene: 2.

This clonotype showed up just a few times. This chain connects TRBV6-1 to TRBJ2-2; 14 bases align to TRBD2. CDR3 length: 16 amino acids. With V trimmed by 8 bases and J by 4 bases, 6 bases remained unmatched. Germline V gene data show CDR1 as MNHNS and CDR2 as SASEGT. CDR3 protein: CASLRLAGGFTGELFF. CDR3 nucleotide sequence: TGTGCCAGCCTACGACTAGCGGGAGGGTTCACCGGGGAGCTGTTTTTT.

This clonotype occurred many times. The chain links TRBV15 to TRBJ1-6, with a possible D match to TRBD1 (5 bases). Trimming took 5 bases from V and 3 from J, leaving 8 bases between them. The germline CDR1 and CDR2 sequences are LNHNV and YYDKDF (reference sequence). The CDR3 length is 14 residues. CDR3 sequence: CATSLDIYNSPLHF. CDR3 bases: TGTGCCACCAGCCTGGACATCTATAATTCACCCCTCCACTTT.

The chain recombines TRBV4-2 with TRBJ2-1; TRBD2 aligns across 11 bases. The CDR3 totals 18 residues. Germline CDR1 is LGHNA and CDR2 is YNFKEQ. V was pared by 4 bases and J by 1 base, with 9 bases of the junction left unmatched. The CDR3: CASSRTLIAGGSYNEQFF. The CDR3 nucleotides are TGTGCCAGCAGCCGAACGCTGATAGCGGGGGGGTCCTACAATGAGCAGTTCTTC.

This clonotype was detected only a few times. V is TRBV24-1 and J is TRBJ1-5; D may be TRBD1 (5 bases). CDR3 length equals 17 residues. V was trimmed by 5 bases and J by 0 bases, leaving 16 bases between them. The germline V gene encodes CDR1 KGHDR and CDR2 SFDVKD. The CDR3 reads CATSGTRGADSNQPQHF. In DNA, the CDR3 is TGTGCCACCAGTGGGACCCGGGGCGCCGATAGCAATCAGCCCCAGCATTTT.

This chain joins TRBV29-1 and TRBJ2-1, with D tentatively TRBD1 or TRBD2 (5 bases each). Germline CDR1 and CDR2: SQVTM and ANQGSEA. There are 11 residues in the CDR3. CDR3 region: CTGTGYNEQFF. The DNA for the CDR3 is TGCACCGGGACGGGATACAATGAGCAGTTCTTC.

The chain is built from TRBV7-6 and TRBJ1-5; D is ambiguous. The germline V gene has CDR1 SGHVS and CDR2 FNYEAQ. CDR3 size: 15 residues. The V end lost 5 bases, the J end lost 2 bases, and 13 bases lay between the germline ends. DNA of the CDR3: TGTGCCAGCAGCCCCGGAAGGGCTGGCAATCAGCCCCAGCATTTT. As protein: CASSPGRAGNQPQHF. Combining the CDR3 with reference TRBV7-6 and TRBJ1-5 gives the whole variable domain GAGVSQSPRYKVTKRGQDVALRCDPISGHVSLYWYRQALGQGPEFLTYFNYEAQQDKSGLPNDRFSAERPEGSISTLTIQRTEQRDSAMYRCASSPGRAGNQPQHFGDGTRLSIL.

This chain uses TRBV2 with TRBJ2-7; 10 bases map to TRBD1. J lost 11 bases, V lost 3 bases, and 1 base had no gene match. CDR3 length: 11 residues. Germline V gene lookup returns CDR1 SNHLY and CDR2 FYNNEI. The CDR3 DNA reads as TGTGCCAGCAGTGATGGGACAGGGGAGTACTTC. Translation gives CASSDGTGEYF. Together with reference TRBV2 and TRBJ2-7, the CDR3 gives the full variable domain: EPEVTQTPSHQVTQMGQEVILRCVPISNHLYFYWYRQILGQKVEFLVSFYNNEISEKSEIFDDQFSVERPDGSNFTLKIRSTKLEDSAMYFCASSDGTGEYFGPGTRLTVT.

The chain has TRBV29-1 and TRBJ1-1; D is unclear. The germline V gene has CDR1 SQVTM and CDR2 ANQGSEA. V was pared by 6 bases and J by 4 bases, with 18 bases between. The CDR3 runs to 14 residues. The CDR3 region has the DNA TGCAGCGTCGAAACCTTCCCCGGGGTCACTGAAGCTTTCTTT. Protein: CSVETFPGVTEAFF.

V is TRBV20-1 and J is TRBJ2-2; 7 bases match TRBD2. Trimming at V came to 0 bases and at J to 0 bases, leaving 7 bases not matched to a gene. This CDR3 has 17 residues. The V gene's germline CDR1 is DFQATT and CDR2 SNEGSKA (reference sequence). CDR3 sequence (DNA): TGCAGTGCTAGAGACCGTAGGGAGGGGTCGAACACCGGGGAGCTGTTTTTT. Translated, it gives CSARDRREGSNTGELFF.

The chain carries TRBV24-1 and TRBJ2-1, with 9 positions matching TRBD1. V shed 2 bases and J 6 bases; nucleotides not matched to a gene: 13. The CDR3 extends over 18 amino acids. The germline CDR1 and CDR2 sequences are KGHDR and SFDVKD. CDR3 protein: CATSDSLSGTGLGNEQFF. CDR3 DNA: TGTGCCACCAGTGATTCACTATCCGGGACAGGGTTGGGCAATGAGCAGTTCTTC.

A few counts support this clonotype. CDR3 region: CASSFSGTGYNEQFF. CDR3 in DNA: TGTGCCAGCAGCTTCTCCGGGACAGGGTACAATGAGCAGTTCTTC. The rearrangement joins TRBV11-2 to TRBJ2-1, with 9 nucleotides matching TRBD1. With 3 bases clipped from V and 4 bases from J, the junction kept 4 bases outside the gene matches. Germline-derived CDR1 and CDR2 are SGHAT and FQNNGV. The CDR3 contains 15 residues.

This clonotype was counted between two and nine times. This chain joins TRBV20-1 and TRBJ2-1; 12 positions agree with TRBD2. Germline V gene data show CDR1 as DFQATT and CDR2 as SNEGSKA (reference sequence). The CDR3 runs 13 residues. With 6 bases clipped from V and 8 bases from J, the junction kept 5 bases outside the gene matches. The CDR3 here is CSAGLAGLDEQFF. As DNA, the CDR3 is TGCAGTGCCGGACTAGCGGGGCTGGATGAGCAGTTCTTC.

The chain couples TRBV28 to TRBJ1-1, with D maybe TRBD1 (6 bases). Between the trimmed V and J ends, which lost 1 base and 4 bases, there was a span of 10 bases. The V gene's germline CDR1 is MDHEN and CDR2 SYDVKM. This CDR3 is 14 amino acids long. The CDR3: CASSLLQGGTEAFF. The CDR3 region has the DNA TGTGCCAGCAGTTTATTACAGGGTGGCACTGAAGCTTTCTTT.

This clonotype has only a few counts. The gene calls are TRBV3-1 and TRBJ2-2, with D hard to call. Trimming stripped 4 bases from V and 2 bases from J, with 11 bases between. CDR3 length: 15 amino acids. The V gene's germline CDR1 is LGHDT and CDR2 YNNKEL (reference sequence). The CDR3 region has the DNA TGTGCCAGCAGCCCTCTCTATGGAAACACCGGGGAGCTGTTTTTT. Translated, it gives CASSPLYGNTGELFF.

This clonotype was observed a few times. The chain carries TRBV11-1 and TRBJ2-1; D unclear. This CDR3 is built from 13 residues. Trimming shortened V by 4 bases and J by 7 bases, and 11 bases separated the two germline ends. Germline-derived CDR1 and CDR2 are SGHAT and FQDESV (reference sequence). The CDR3 loop reads CASSSAIGNEQFF. CDR3 nucleotides: TGTGCCAGCAGCTCCGCCATAGGTAATGAGCAGTTCTTC.

Worth noting for this clonotype: Just one base apart from a much larger clone, this may be a read error. The gene calls are TRBV7-9 and TRBJ1-2, with D maybe TRBD1 (5 bases). CDR3 length equals 13 residues. The V end was cut by 8 bases, the J end by 7 bases, with 17 bases between. Germline V gene lookup returns CDR1 SEHNR and CDR2 FQNEAQ (reference sequence). The CDR3 DNA follows: TGTGCCAGCGGCCGAGCCGGGACCTCTGGCTACACCTTC. Translated: CASGRAGTSGYTF.

This clonotype was observed a few times. The chain links TRBV28 to TRBJ1-1; D uncertain. The CDR3 loop spans 14 amino acids. Germline assignment: CDR1 MDHEN and CDR2 SYDVKM. V lost 6 bases, J lost 4 bases, and 15 bases lay in between. In nucleotides, the CDR3 is TGTGCCAGCAGCTTCGCCGTCGGCGGCACTGAAGCTTTCTTT. Translating gives CASSFAVGGTEAFF.

V gene TRBV7-3 combines with J gene TRBJ2-3, with D uncertain. This CDR3 is 17 amino acids long. Trimming took 5 bases from V and 2 from J, leaving 20 bases between them. Germline V gene data show CDR1 as SGHTA and CDR2 as FQGTGA. The DNA for the CDR3 is TGTGCCAGCAGCCAACAAAGGCAGAGACACCCCACAGATACGCAGTATTTT. Amino acid sequence: CASSQQRQRHPTDTQYF. Supplemented by reference TRBV7-3 and TRBJ2-3, the full variable domain reads GAGVSQTPSNKVTEKGKYVELRCDPISGHTALYWYRQSLGQGPEFLIYFQGTGAADDSGLPNDRFFAVRPEGSVSTLKIQRTERGDSAVYLCASSQQRQRHPTDTQYFGPGTRLTVL.

This clonotype was observed many times. This rearrangement joins TRBV12-3 or TRBV12-4 to TRBJ2-1, with 12 bases fitting TRBD2. V gave up 2 bases and J gave up 6 bases; unmatched junction bases: 2. The CDR3 length is 15 residues. Here the CDR3 reads CASSLSSGRGNEQFF. The CDR3 DNA follows: TGTGCCAGCAGTTTATCTAGCGGGAGGGGCAATGAGCAGTTCTTC.

This rearrangement joins TRBV2 to TRBJ2-5, with 10 bases matching TRBD2. This CDR3 is built from 16 residues. V gave up 4 bases and J gave up 3 bases; unmatched junction bases: 8. Germline values: CDR1 SNHLY, CDR2 FYNNEI. CDR3 DNA: TGTGCCAGCAGTGTTTTAGCGGGGGGACTAAAAGAGACCCAGTACTTC. It codes for CASSVLAGGLKETQYF. Together with reference TRBV2 and TRBJ2-5, the CDR3 gives the full variable domain: EPEVTQTPSHQVTQMGQEVILRCVPISNHLYFYWYRQILGQKVEFLVSFYNNEISEKSEIFDDQFSVERPDGSNFTLKIRSTKLEDSAMYFCASSVLAGGLKETQYFGPGTRLLVL.

The gene calls are TRBV7-9 and TRBJ2-7, with D possibly being TRBD2 (5 bases). Germline CDR1 is SEHNR and CDR2 is FQNEAQ (reference sequence). The V end lost 1 base, the J end lost 3 bases, and 13 bases lay between the germline ends. The CDR3 is 15 amino acids. The CDR3 loop is CASSLGGSVGYEQYF. DNA of the CDR3: TGTGCCAGCAGCTTAGGGGGTAGCGTAGGCTACGAGCAGTACTTC.

The table lists this clonotype with a few counts. This chain links TRBV5-1 with TRBJ1-1; D is undetermined. Trimming took off 0 bases at V and 7 bases at J, with 10 bases between the two ends. The CDR3 consists of 13 residues. Germline CDR1 reads SGHRS; CDR2 reads YFSETQ. Here the CDR3 DNA reads TGCGCCAGCAGCTTGGCCGAGGGTGTTGAAGCTTTCTTT. Translated, it gives CASSLAEGVEAFF.

This clonotype was observed a few times. V usage is TRBV20-1 and J usage is TRBJ2-5; 11 bases agree with TRBD2. The CDR3 sequence is 17 residues long. Germline CDR1 is DFQATT and CDR2 is SNEGSKA (reference sequence). The trim removed 6 bases at V and 5 bases at J, leaving 17 bases unmatched. CDR3 residues: CSAVIPLAGGPMETQYF. The CDR3 DNA reads as TGCAGTGCAGTAATCCCGTTAGCGGGAGGGCCCATGGAGACCCAGTACTTC.

The J gene is TRBJ2-7, the V gene TRBV20-1, with no clear D. Germline V gene lookup returns CDR1 DFQATT and CDR2 SNEGSKA (reference sequence). The CDR3 length is 13 residues. V lost 6 bases, J lost 2 bases, and 14 bases lay in between. The CDR3 spells CSAGGTLAYEQYF. Written as DNA, the CDR3 is TGCAGTGCGGGCGGCACCCTAGCCTACGAGCAGTACTTC.

This chain joins TRBV4-1 and TRBJ2-7, with D unclear. The V and J ends lost 3 bases and 2 bases respectively, with 11 bases between them. Germline CDR1 and CDR2: MGHRA and YSYEKL. CDR3 size: 14 residues. As DNA, the CDR3 is TGCGCCAGCAGCCAGCTTTTAGGGACCTACGAGCAGTACTTC. Protein sequence: CASSQLLGTYEQYF.